This T cell receptor beta chain stems from a study of blood T cell repertoires in COVID-19. The repertoire was sequenced with immunoSEQ multiplex PCR; TCRdb's copy has only in-frame clones and lacks some. The data hold about 140,000 clones, with over 80% observed a single time. Trimming stripped 6 bases from V and 6 bases from J, with 12 bases between. Germline assignment: CDR1 MNHEY and CDR2 SMNVEV (reference sequence). This CDR3 region has 13 residues. Sequencing was done on a sample of PBMCs or T cells enriched from blood (not recorded which). The genes are TRBV27 and TRBJ1-5, with D uncertain. The receptor was derived from a man aged 65 to 79 who had been exposed to COVID-19. CDR3 sequence (DNA): TGTGCCAGCAGGGACTCTGGTAGTCAGCCCCAGCATTTT. It is translated as CASRDSGSQPQHF.